This record covers a single T cell receptor beta chain. Its antigen remains unidentified. The data were taken from a study of long-term antiretroviral therapy in people with HIV. Study-level findings and limits: CDR3 length ranges were narrower in HIV repertoires than in controls. Diversity went up after ART and still fell short of transplant donor controls.

The immunoSEQ assay was v3.0, run at survey level. Profiling relied on immunoSEQ multiplex PCR, and the TCRdb table lists in-frame clones only, not all of them. The table shows some 35,000 clones, with over 75% occurring only once. Germline CDR1 reads SGHAT; CDR2 reads FQNNGV. The J segment lost 6 bases and the V segment lost 0 bases, leaving 5 bases of the junction unmatched. This CDR3 comprises 15 residues. The chain carries TRBV11-2 and TRBJ2-1, with 7 bases identical to TRBD2. This clonotype originated in a man aged 18 to 30 with HIV. This specimen was unsorted PBMCs, taken 0.6 years after starting antiretroviral therapy. The CDR3 DNA follows: TGTGCCAGCAGCTTAGATCGGGGAGGGGCCAATGAGCAGTTCTTC. Translation: CASSLDRGGANEQFF. The full variable domain, rest sourced from reference TRBV11-2 and TRBJ2-1, is EAGVAQSPRYKIIEKRQSVAFWCNPISGHATLYWYQQILGQGPKLLIQFQNNGVVDDSQLPKDRFSAERLKGVDSTLKIQPAKLEDSAVYLCASSLDRGGANEQFFGPGTRLTVL.